This T cell receptor (beta chain) was captured by sequencing in a study of blood T cell repertoires in COVID-19. Only in-frame clones appear in the TCRdb table, and some are missing; sequencing was by immunoSEQ multiplex PCR. The data hold some 200,000 clones, with 80% to 85% observed a single time. This CDR3 has 13 residues. Germline trimming cut 6 bases from V and 9 bases from J; bases unmatched to any gene: 6. From germline, CDR1 is MGHRA and CDR2 YSYEKL. The specimen was peripheral blood. The gene calls are TRBV4-1 and TRBJ2-1; 9 bases are a match to TRBD1. This sequence originates from a human donor with acute or convalescent COVID-19. The donor label of this sample is uncertain. The CDR3 sequence is CASRRQGVGEQFF. In DNA, the CDR3 is TGCGCCAGCAGGAGACAGGGGGTCGGTGAGCAGTTCTTC.